This entry lists 12 T cell receptor beta chains sequenced from one sample in a study of vaccination effects on CD4 cells after COVID-19. Their specific antigens are unknown. Before sequencing took place, the ViraFEST assay used viral peptide pools to expand antigen-specific CD4+ T cells. Scientists isolated CD4+ T cells after an approximately ten-day culture period ended. Vaccinees lacked prior SARS-CoV-2 infection and tested negative for nucleocapsid antibodies. Repertoires were generated with immunoSEQ multiplex PCR, while TCRdb's copy carries only in-frame clones and drops some. The data hold tens of thousands of clones, with approximately 72% observed a single time. The source material was CD4+ T cells from PBMCs cultured with HCoV-NL63 spike peptides, sampled before COVID-19 vaccination. The receptors shown here come from a human donor who received a COVID-19 vaccine.

The chain carries TRBV6-2 or TRBV6-3 and TRBJ2-7, with 8 bases matching TRBD1. V was clipped by 0 bases and J by 5 bases; unmatched bases: 6. This CDR3 comprises 15 residues. Germline V lookup: CDR1 MNHEY, CDR2 SVGEGT. The CDR3 DNA sequence: TGTGCCAGCAGTTACTCCGGACAGGGCTGGAACGAGCAGTACGTC. Translating gives CASSYSGQGWNEQYV.

The V and J genes are TRBV5-4 and TRBJ2-5; TRBD1 is a possible D gene (6 bases). CDR1 SGHNT and CDR2 YYREEE come from the germline V gene (reference sequence). The germline V and J ends were trimmed by 5 bases and 2 bases, with 13 bases remaining between them. The CDR3 contains 14 residues. The chain's CDR3 is CASSLQGQQETQYF. The CDR3 DNA reads TGTGCCAGCAGTTTGCAGGGGCAACAAGAGACCCAGTACTTC.

This clone was detected a few times. The chain combines TRBV4-2 with TRBJ1-5; D unclear. From germline, CDR1 is LGHNA and CDR2 YNFKEQ. The CDR3 covers 16 residues. V was shortened by 1 base and J by 1 base, with 11 bases between the two germline ends. CDR3 DNA sequence: TGTGCCAGCAGCCAAGCTTCTATGGCCAGCAATCAGCCCCAGCATTTT. Translation: CASSQASMASNQPQHF.

The CDR3, as DNA: TGTGCCTGGAGTCGGCTGTACAGTGAAGCTTTCTTT. Translated, it gives CAWSRLYSEAFF. The J gene is TRBJ1-1, the V gene TRBV30; unclear D gene. Trimming removed 2 bases at V and 7 bases at J, with 11 bases between. Per the germline V gene, CDR1 is GTSNPN and CDR2 is SVGIG (reference sequence). The CDR3 runs 12 residues.

This chain uses TRBV13 with TRBJ2-5; weak D call: TRBD2 (6 bases). Trimming removed 5 bases at V and 1 base at J, with 17 bases between. The CDR3 covers 16 residues. CDR1 PRHDT and CDR2 FYEKMQ come from the germline V gene (reference sequence). The CDR3: CASSPLGAGGQETQYF. The CDR3 DNA follows: TGTGCCAGCAGCCCCCTTGGAGCGGGTGGCCAAGAGACCCAGTACTTC.

The J gene is TRBJ2-1, the V gene TRBV5-4; tentative D call: TRBD2 (5 bases). The V end lost 4 bases, the J end lost 7 bases, and 21 bases lay between the germline ends. The CDR3 is 16 residues long. Germline V gene sequence: CDR1 SGHNT, CDR2 YYREEE (reference sequence). This CDR3 is CASSPMWGATGNEQFF. DNA for the CDR3: TGTGCCAGCAGCCCCATGTGGGGAGCCACGGGGAATGAGCAGTTCTTC.

The chain employs TRBV15 and TRBJ1-5; 7 bases match TRBD1. V trimming: 2 bases; J trimming: 1 base; junction bases outside the gene matches: 8. Germline V gene lookup returns CDR1 LNHNV and CDR2 YYDKDF (reference sequence). The CDR3 totals 17 residues. The CDR3, as DNA: TGTGCCACCAGCAGACCCCGACAGGGTTTAAGCAATCAGCCCCAGCATTTT. It is translated as CATSRPRQGLSNQPQHF.

This clone was seen only once. The J gene is TRBJ2-1, the V gene TRBV5-6, with TRBD1 matching 10 bases. Germline loops: CDR1 SGHDT, CDR2 YYEEEE. J was trimmed by 13 bases and V by 3 bases; bases with no gene match: 10. The CDR3 length is 14 residues. The CDR3 DNA reads TGTGCCAGCAGCTACCGGGACAGGGGCCTGAGCCAGTTCTTC. Encoded protein: CASSYRDRGLSQFF.

V is TRBV15 and J is TRBJ1-2, with D possibly being TRBD1 (5 bases). Germline CDR1 LNHNV, CDR2 YYDKDF (reference sequence). This CDR3 comprises 15 residues. Trimming took 7 bases from V and 1 from J, leaving 16 bases between them. The CDR3 DNA reads as TGTGCCACCACCCTGGGAGGGGCTGATAACTATGGCTACACCTTC. Translated, it gives CATTLGGADNYGYTF.

The chain couples TRBV10-3 to TRBJ1-3; D call uncertain. The CDR3 loop spans 15 amino acids. CDR1 and CDR2 (germline): ENHRY, SYGVKD. Trimming shortened V by 4 bases and J by 0 bases, and 10 bases separated the two germline ends. CDR3 DNA sequence: TGTGCCATCAGTGTAAATTCACTCTCTGGAAACACCATATATTTT. This codes for CAISVNSLSGNTIYF.

The chain carries TRBV5-1 and TRBJ2-2; D may be TRBD1 (6 bases). The germline gives CDR1 SGHRS, CDR2 YFSETQ. The CDR3 consists of 15 residues. V lost 1 base and J lost 6, with 13 bases in between. The CDR3 here is CASSLQGGEAGELFF. The DNA for the CDR3 is TGCGCCAGCAGCTTGCAAGGGGGAGAGGCCGGGGAGCTGTTTTTT.

The chain links TRBV15 to TRBJ1-1; D is undetermined. This CDR3 region has 12 residues. Germline CDR1 reads LNHNV; CDR2 reads YYDKDF (reference sequence). The V end lost 0 bases, the J end lost 4 bases, and 3 bases lay between the germline ends. The DNA for the CDR3 is TGTGCCACCAGCAGAGACGTCACTGAAGCTTTCTTT. Encoded protein: CATSRDVTEAFF.